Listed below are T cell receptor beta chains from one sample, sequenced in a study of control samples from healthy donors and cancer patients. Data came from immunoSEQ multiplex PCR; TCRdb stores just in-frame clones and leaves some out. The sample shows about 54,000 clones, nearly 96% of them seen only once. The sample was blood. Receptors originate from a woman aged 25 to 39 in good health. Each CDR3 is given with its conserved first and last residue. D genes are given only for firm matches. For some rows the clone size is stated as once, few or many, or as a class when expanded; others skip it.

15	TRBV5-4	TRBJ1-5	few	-	TGTGCCAGCAGCATCCAGGGGTTGGGCAATCAGCCCCAGCATTTT	CASSIQGLGNQPQHF
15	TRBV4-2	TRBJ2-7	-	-	TGTGCCAGCAGCCAAGACCGTAGCGGAACCTACGAGCAGTACTTC	CASSQDRSGTYEQYF
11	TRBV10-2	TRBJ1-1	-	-	TGCGCCAGCAGTGACGGCACTGAAGCTTTCTTT	CASSDGTEAFF
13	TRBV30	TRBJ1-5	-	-	TGTGCCTGGAGCTCATATAGCAATCAGCCCCAGCATTTT	CAWSSYSNQPQHF
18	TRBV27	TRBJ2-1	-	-	TGTGCCAGCAGTTTATCCGGGACGGCGGTGGTTTCCTACAATGAGCAGTTCTTC	CASSLSGTAVVSYNEQFF
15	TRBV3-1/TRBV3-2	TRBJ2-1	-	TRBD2	TGTGCCAGCAGCCAAGGTGCGGGAGGGCCTGGTGAGCAGTTCTTC	CASSQGAGGPGEQFF
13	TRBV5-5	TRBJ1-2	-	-	TGTGCCAGCAGCGACGACGGAGCCTATGGCTACACCTTC	CASSDDGAYGYTF
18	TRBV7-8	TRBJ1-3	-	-	TGTGCCAGCACCCCTGGGCCCGGGGGAGAGGCGGCTGGAAACACCATATATTTT	CASTPGPGGEAAGNTIYF
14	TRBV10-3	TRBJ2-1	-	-	TGTGCCACCCAGGACCCAATCCCCCGCAATGAGCAGTTCTTC	CATQDPIPRNEQFF
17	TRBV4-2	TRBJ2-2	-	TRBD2	TGTGCCAGCAGTCTAGGTGCGGGCGGGGGTGACGCCGGGGAGCTGTTTTTT	CASSLGAGGGDAGELFF
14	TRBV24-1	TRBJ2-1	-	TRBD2	TGTGCCACCAGTTTAGGACTAGCGGGCAATGAGCAGTTCTTC	CATSLGLAGNEQFF
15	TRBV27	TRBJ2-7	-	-	TGTGCCAGCAGTTACCGAGCGGACAGCTCCTACGAGCAGTACTTC	CASSYRADSSYEQYF
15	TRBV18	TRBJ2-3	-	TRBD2	TGTGCCAGCTCACCTACTAGCGGGTCCACAGATACGCAGTATTTT	CASSPTSGSTDTQYF
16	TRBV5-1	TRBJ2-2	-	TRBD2	TGCGCCAGCAGCCGGCTAGCGGGAGGACCAACCGGGGAGCTGTTTTTT	CASSRLAGGPTGELFF
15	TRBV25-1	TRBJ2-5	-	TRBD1	TGTGCCAGCAGTGAGCCAGGGGGCTCTCAAGAGACCCAGTACTTC	CASSEPGGSQETQYF
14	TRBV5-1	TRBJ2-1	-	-	TGCGCCAGCAGCTTGGAGGAGAACTACAATGAGCAGTTCTTC	CASSLEENYNEQFF
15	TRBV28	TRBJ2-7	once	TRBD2	TGTGCCAGCAGCTCCGGGACTAGCGGCTCCTACGAGCAGTACTTC	CASSSGTSGSYEQYF
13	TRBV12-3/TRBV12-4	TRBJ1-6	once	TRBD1	TGTGCCAGCAGTTTTACAGGGGATTCACCCCTCCACTTT	CASSFTGDSPLHF
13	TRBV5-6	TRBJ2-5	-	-	TGTGCCAGCAGCCCGGCGCCACAAGAGACCCAGTACTTC	CASSPAPQETQYF
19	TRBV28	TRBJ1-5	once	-	TGTGCCAGCAGTGGACTGACAACGGGGCGGCCCAGCGGTTATCAGCCCCAGCATTTT	CASSGLTTGRPSGYQPQHF
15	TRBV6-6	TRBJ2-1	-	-	TGTGCCAGCAGTTACTCTGAGACAGGAATATATGAGCAGTTCTTC	CASSYSETGIYEQFF
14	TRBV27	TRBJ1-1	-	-	TGTGCCAGCAGTTTATCCTCCGGGAACACTGAAGCTTTCTTT	CASSLSSGNTEAFF
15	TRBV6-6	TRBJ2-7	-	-	TGTGCCAGCAGTTACTCGGACACAGGGACCTACGAGCAGTACTTC	CASSYSDTGTYEQYF
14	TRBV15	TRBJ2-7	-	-	TGTGCCACCAGCACTTGGCGGGACTCCTACGAGCAGTACTTC	CATSTWRDSYEQYF
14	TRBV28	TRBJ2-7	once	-	TGTGCCAGCATTAGGGGGGCGGGAGTGGGCGAGCAGTACTTC	CASIRGAGVGEQYF
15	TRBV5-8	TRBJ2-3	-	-	TGTGCCAGCAGCTCTTATAGGAGGGTGACAGATACGCAGTATTTT	CASSSYRRVTDTQYF
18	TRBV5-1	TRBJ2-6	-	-	TGCGCCAGCAGCTTGGAAGGGACAACGAAAACTGGGGCCAACGTCCTGACTTTC	CASSLEGTTKTGANVLTF
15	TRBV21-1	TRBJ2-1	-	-	TGTGCCAGCACCAGACGCCTCGACTCCTACAATGAGCAGTTCTTC	CASTRRLDSYNEQFF
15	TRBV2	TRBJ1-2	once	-	TGTGCCAGCAGAGGGTACCGGGAACCCATCTATGGCTACACCTTC	CASRGYREPIYGYTF
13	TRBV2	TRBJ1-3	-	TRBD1	TGTGCCAGCAGATCGACAGGGACCAACACCATATATTTT	CASRSTGTNTIYF
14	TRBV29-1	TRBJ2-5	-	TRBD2	TGCAGCGTTGCCGGACTAGCGGGAGCCGAGACCCAGTACTTC	CSVAGLAGAETQYF
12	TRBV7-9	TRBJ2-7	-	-	TGTGCCAGCAGCTTACAGGGGAACGAGCAGTACTTC	CASSLQGNEQYF
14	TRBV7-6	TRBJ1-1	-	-	TGTGCCAGCAGCTTAGGGGAAAGGGTCCCTGAAGCTTTCTTT	CASSLGERVPEAFF
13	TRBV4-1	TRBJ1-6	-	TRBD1	TGCGCCAGCAGCAAACAGGGGGCTTCACCCCTCCACTTT	CASSKQGASPLHF
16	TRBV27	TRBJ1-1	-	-	TGTGCCAGCAGTTTTCCCGTGGTGTTGAAGAACACTGAAGCTTTCTTT	CASSFPVVLKNTEAFF
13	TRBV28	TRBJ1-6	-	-	TGTGCCAGCAGTTTCCGGTTTAATTCACCCCTCCACTTT	CASSFRFNSPLHF
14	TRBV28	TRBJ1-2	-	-	TGTGCCAGCAGTTGGGCAGCGACAGTCGGCGGCTACACCTTC	CASSWAATVGGYTF
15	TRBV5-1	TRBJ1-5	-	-	TGCGCCAGCAGCTTGTTGGGCCAGGACAGTCAGCCCCAGCATTTT	CASSLLGQDSQPQHF
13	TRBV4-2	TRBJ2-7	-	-	TGTGCCAGCAGCCAAGATCCGCTATACGAGCAGTACTTC	CASSQDPLYEQYF
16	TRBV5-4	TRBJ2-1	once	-	TGTGCCAGCAGCTCCCGGGATAATCCCTTCTACAATGAGCAGTTCTTC	CASSSRDNPFYNEQFF
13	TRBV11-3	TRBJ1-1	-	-	TGTGCCAGCAGCTTAGCAGGGACGACTGAAGCTTTCTTT	CASSLAGTTEAFF
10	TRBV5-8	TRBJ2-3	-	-	TGTGCCAGCAGCTTGGCCGGGGGGTATTTT	CASSLAGGYF
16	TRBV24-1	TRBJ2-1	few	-	TGTGCCACCAGACCGGGGACCCGGAGCTCCTACAATGAGCAGTTCTTC	CATRPGTRSSYNEQFF
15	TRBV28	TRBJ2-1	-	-	TGTGCCAGCAGTTTTGGAGGAGCGGGTTACAATGAGCAGTTCTTC	CASSFGGAGYNEQFF
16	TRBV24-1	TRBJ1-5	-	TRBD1	TGTGCCACCAGTGATCCCGGGACAGGGGCGCCCAGGGTCCAGCATTTT	CATSDPGTGAPRVQHF
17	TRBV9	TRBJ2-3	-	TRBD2	TGTGCCAGCAGCGTAGGGGGTGAGGGACTATTCACAGATACGCAGTATTTT	CASSVGGEGLFTDTQYF
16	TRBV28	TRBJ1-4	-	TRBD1	TGTGCCAGCAGTTTACAACGACAGGGGGCTAATGAAAAACTGTTTTTT	CASSLQRQGANEKLFF
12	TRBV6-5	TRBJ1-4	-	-	TGTGCCAGCAGTTCTGGATGGGAGAAACTGTTTTTT	CASSSGWEKLFF
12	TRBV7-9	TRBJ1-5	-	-	TGTGCCAGCAGCGGGGCGGAGGGGCCCCAGCATTTT	CASSGAEGPQHF